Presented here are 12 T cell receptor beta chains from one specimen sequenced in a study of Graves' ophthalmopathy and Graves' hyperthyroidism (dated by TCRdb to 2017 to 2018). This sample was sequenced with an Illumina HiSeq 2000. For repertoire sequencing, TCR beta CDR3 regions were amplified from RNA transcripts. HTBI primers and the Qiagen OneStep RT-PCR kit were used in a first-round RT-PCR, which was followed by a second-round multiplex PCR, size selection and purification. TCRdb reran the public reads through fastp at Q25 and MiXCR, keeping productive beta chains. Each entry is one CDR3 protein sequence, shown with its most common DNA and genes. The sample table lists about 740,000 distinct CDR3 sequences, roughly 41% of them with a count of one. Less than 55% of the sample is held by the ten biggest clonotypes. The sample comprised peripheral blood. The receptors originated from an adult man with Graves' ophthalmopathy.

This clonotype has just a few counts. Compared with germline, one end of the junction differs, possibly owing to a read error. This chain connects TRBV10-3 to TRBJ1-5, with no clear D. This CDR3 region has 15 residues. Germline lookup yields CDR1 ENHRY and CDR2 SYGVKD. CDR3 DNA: TGTGCCAGCAGTGATAGTTTTTTGAGCAATCAGCCCCAGCATTTT. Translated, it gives CASSDSFLSNQPQHF.

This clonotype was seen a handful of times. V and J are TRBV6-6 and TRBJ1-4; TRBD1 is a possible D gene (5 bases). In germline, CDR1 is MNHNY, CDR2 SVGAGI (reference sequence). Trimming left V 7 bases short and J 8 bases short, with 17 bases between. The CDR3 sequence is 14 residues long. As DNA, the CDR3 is TGTGCCAGCACCCCTCGGGGGGGAGGAGAAAAACTGTTTTTT. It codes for CASTPRGGGEKLFF.

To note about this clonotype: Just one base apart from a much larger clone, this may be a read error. The CDR3 DNA follows: TGTGCCAGTAGTACCGGACGGAGCCCCGGCATTTTT. Amino acids: CASSTGRSPGIF. The chain employs TRBV19 and TRBJ1-5, with no clear D. The germline V gene encodes CDR1 LNHDA and CDR2 SQIVND (reference sequence). The CDR3 runs to 12 residues.

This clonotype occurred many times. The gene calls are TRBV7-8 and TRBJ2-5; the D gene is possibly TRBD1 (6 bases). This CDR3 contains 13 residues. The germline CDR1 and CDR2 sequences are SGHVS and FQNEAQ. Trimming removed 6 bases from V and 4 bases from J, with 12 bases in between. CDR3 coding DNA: TGTGCCAGCAGACAAACAGGGACAGAGACCCAGTACTTC. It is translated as CASRQTGTETQYF.

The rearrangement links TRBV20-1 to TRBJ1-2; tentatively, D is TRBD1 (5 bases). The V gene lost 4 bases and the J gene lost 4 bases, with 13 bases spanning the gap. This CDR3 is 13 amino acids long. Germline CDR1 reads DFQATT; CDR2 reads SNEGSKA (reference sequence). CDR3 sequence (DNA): TGCAGTGCTACAGACGGGGGAGTCTATGGCTACACCTTC. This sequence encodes CSATDGGVYGYTF.

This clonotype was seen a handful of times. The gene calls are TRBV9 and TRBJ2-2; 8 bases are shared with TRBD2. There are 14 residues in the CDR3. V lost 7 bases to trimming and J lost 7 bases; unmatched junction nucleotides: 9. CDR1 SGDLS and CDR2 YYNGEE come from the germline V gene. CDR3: CASGSGGPHGELFF. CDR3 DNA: TGTGCCAGCGGGTCGGGAGGGCCTCACGGGGAGCTGTTTTTT.

The CDR3 region is CAGTGTASNTEAFF. CDR3 coding DNA: TGTGCCGGCACGGGGACGGCCTCGAACACTGAAGCTTTCTTT. The V call is TRBV9, the J call TRBJ1-1, with a weak D call TRBD1 (5 bases). Germline V CDR1 and CDR2: SGDLS, YYNGEE. The CDR3 has 14 residues. V was clipped by 10 bases and J by 1 base, with 17 bases between them. Full variable domain (remainder filled in from reference TRBV9 and TRBJ1-1): DSGVTQTPKHLITATGQRVTLRCSPRSGDLSVYWYQQSLDQGLQFLIQYYNGEERAKGNILERFSAQQFPDLHSELNLSSLELGDSALYFCAGTGTASNTEAFFGQGTRLTVV.

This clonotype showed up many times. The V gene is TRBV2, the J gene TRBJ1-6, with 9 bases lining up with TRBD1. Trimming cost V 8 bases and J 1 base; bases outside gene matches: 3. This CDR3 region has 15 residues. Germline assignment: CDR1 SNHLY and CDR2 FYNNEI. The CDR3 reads CASGTGNSYNSPLHF. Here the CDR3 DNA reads TGTGCCAGCGGGACAGGGAATTCCTATAATTCACCCCTCCACTTT.

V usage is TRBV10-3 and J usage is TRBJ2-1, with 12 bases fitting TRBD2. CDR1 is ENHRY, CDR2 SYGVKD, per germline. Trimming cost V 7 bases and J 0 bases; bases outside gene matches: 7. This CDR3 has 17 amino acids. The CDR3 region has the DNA TGTGCCATCAAGCGGACTAGCGGGGCGAGCTCCTACAATGAGCAGTTCTTC. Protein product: CAIKRTSGASSYNEQFF.

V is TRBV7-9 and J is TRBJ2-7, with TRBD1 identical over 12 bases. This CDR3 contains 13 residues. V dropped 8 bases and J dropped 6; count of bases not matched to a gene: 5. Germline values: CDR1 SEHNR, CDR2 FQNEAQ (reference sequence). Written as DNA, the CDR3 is TGTGCCAGCTTCGGGACAGGGGGCAGCGAGCAGTACTTC. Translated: CASFGTGGSEQYF.

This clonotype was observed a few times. DNA for the CDR3: TGCAGTGCTAGAGGCTCATTCGAGGAAAAACTGTTTTTT. Protein sequence: CSARGSFEEKLFF. This chain uses TRBV20-1 with TRBJ1-4, with D hard to call. The CDR3 runs to 13 residues. Deletions cut 1 base from V and 8 bases from J, with 11 bases between. The germline gives CDR1 DFQATT, CDR2 SNEGSKA (reference sequence).

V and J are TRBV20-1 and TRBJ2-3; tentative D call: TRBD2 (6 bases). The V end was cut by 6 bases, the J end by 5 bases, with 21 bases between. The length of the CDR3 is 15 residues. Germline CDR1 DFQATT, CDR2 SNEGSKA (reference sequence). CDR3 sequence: CSARAGGTAIDTQYF. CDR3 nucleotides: TGCAGTGCCAGGGCGGGCGGGACCGCGATAGATACGCAGTATTTT.